One sample yielded the 25 T cell receptor beta chains listed below, sequenced in a study of blood T cell repertoires in COVID-19. Profiled with immunoSEQ multiplex PCR; TCRdb holds only in-frame clones, not every one. The table has under 250,000 clones, more than 70% seen once. The sequencing sample was made of peripheral blood. The origin of the receptors is a woman aged 25 to 45 with COVID-19, enrolled during active disease.

V gene TRBV5-6 combines with J gene TRBJ2-7, with D perhaps matching TRBD2 (6 bases). V was clipped by 0 bases and J by 2 bases, with 15 bases between them. Germline values: CDR1 SGHDT, CDR2 YYEEEE. This CDR3 is 16 amino acids long. The CDR3 is CASSLGTPGTPYEQYF. The DNA of the CDR3 is TGTGCCAGCAGCTTGGGGACTCCCGGGACTCCCTACGAGCAGTACTTC.

DNA for the CDR3: TGTGCCAGCAGCTCCTCCGTAGCGGGGAATACGCAGTATTTT. It is translated as CASSSSVAGNTQYF. The V call is TRBV11-2, the J call TRBJ2-3, with 8 bases aligning to TRBD2. The CDR3 consists of 14 residues. The ends lost 4 bases at V and 7 bases at J; junction bases unmatched: 7. CDR1 is SGHAT and CDR2 is FQNNGV in the germline V gene.

This chain joins TRBV21-1 and TRBJ1-4; TRBD1 was called by the table and not checked on the DNA. TRBV21-1 is a pseudogene locus. The CDR3 is 16 amino acids. The CDR3 spells CASSLHPGQANEKLFF. Here the CDR3 DNA reads TGTGCCAGCAGCCTTCACCCGGGACAGGCTAATGAAAAACTGTTTTTT.

Worth noting for this clone: This may stem from a read error, because a much larger clone lies one nucleotide away. V is TRBV28 and J is TRBJ1-6; 10 bases are shared with TRBD1. This CDR3 has 15 residues. CDR1 and CDR2 from the germline V gene are MDHEN and SYDVKM. After removal of 2 bases from V and 7 bases from J, the junction contained 2 bases not matched to a gene. The CDR3 region has the DNA TGTGCCAGCAGTTTAGGGACAGGGGAAAATTCACCCCTCCACTTT. Its translation: CASSLGTGENSPLHF.

The chain combines TRBV25-1 with TRBJ2-1; 11 bases are shared with TRBD2. Germline trimming cut 2 bases from V and 4 bases from J; bases unmatched to any gene: 10. The CDR3 extends over 18 amino acids. Germline assignment: CDR1 MGHDK and CDR2 SYGVNS. The DNA of the CDR3 is TGTGCCAGCAGTGAACGTCCTATCCTAGCGGGGGGTTACAATGAGCAGTTCTTC. Translating gives CASSERPILAGGYNEQFF.

The V call is TRBV11-3, the J call TRBJ2-1; 12 bases are a match to TRBD2. CDR1 is SGHNT, CDR2 YENEEA, per germline. V was pared by 5 bases and J by 10 bases, with 6 bases of the junction left unmatched. The CDR3 loop spans 14 amino acids. The CDR3 sequence: CASSQGLAGQEQFF. The CDR3 DNA follows: TGTGCCAGCAGCCAAGGACTAGCGGGACAAGAGCAGTTCTTC.

V gene TRBV11-3 combines with J gene TRBJ2-3; 7 bases fit TRBD2. Germline CDR1 is SGHNT and CDR2 is YENEEA. The CDR3 has 16 amino acids. V shed 1 base and J 4 bases; nucleotides not matched to a gene: 8. The CDR3 DNA sequence: TGTGCCAGCAGCTTAGGGCGCCTAGCGGTCGCAGATACGCAGTATTTT. This encodes CASSLGRLAVADTQYF.

This rearrangement joins TRBV11-3 to TRBJ1-4; D ambiguous. The CDR3 sequence is 13 residues long. Trimming shortened V by 2 bases and J by 3 bases, and 4 bases separated the two germline ends. Germline CDR1 and CDR2: SGHNT and YENEEA. As DNA, the CDR3 is TGTGCCAGCAGCTTACAGGCTAATGAAAAACTGTTTTTT. Its protein product is CASSLQANEKLFF.

The chain uses TRBV5-1 and TRBJ2-1; the match to TRBD2 covers 9 bases. The trim removed 2 bases at V and 0 bases at J, leaving 6 bases unmatched. Germline values: CDR1 SGHRS, CDR2 YFSETQ. This CDR3 has 17 residues. The CDR3 protein is CASSFFSAGGSYNEQFF. Written as DNA, the CDR3 is TGCGCCAGCAGCTTCTTCTCAGCGGGAGGCTCCTACAATGAGCAGTTCTTC.

The chain has TRBV28 and TRBJ1-2; D is ambiguous. V lost 8 bases to trimming and J lost 0 bases, with 7 bases between them. Germline CDR1 and CDR2: MDHEN and SYDVKM. This CDR3 region has 12 residues. The CDR3 DNA is TGTGCCAGCGAAGCGGCTAACTATGGCTACACCTTC. Encoded protein: CASEAANYGYTF.

This chain connects TRBV5-3 to TRBJ1-4, with 7 bases that match TRBD1. TRBV5-3 is an open reading frame whose function is uncertain. V shed 3 bases and J 4 bases; nucleotides not matched to a gene: 3. The CDR3 runs to 14 residues. The CDR3 loop is CARSSRQGNEKLFF. In DNA, the CDR3 is TGTGCCAGAAGCTCCAGACAGGGTAATGAAAAACTGTTTTTT.

The chain employs TRBV5-4 and TRBJ1-6; 11 nucleotides agree with TRBD1. The CDR3 is 18 residues long. Germline V CDR1 and CDR2: SGHNT, YYREEE (reference sequence). V trimming: 4 bases; J trimming: 0 bases; junction bases outside the gene matches: 6. CDR3 loop: CASSNKGTGGSYNSPLHF. CDR3 sequence (DNA): TGTGCCAGCAGCAACAAAGGGACAGGGGGCTCCTATAATTCACCCCTCCACTTT.

The chain uses TRBV11-2 and TRBJ1-6, with a possible D match to TRBD1 (5 bases). V was shortened by 0 bases and J by 9 bases, with 6 bases between the two germline ends. The CDR3 is 13 amino acids. Germline V gives CDR1 SGHAT, CDR2 FQNNGV. CDR3 loop: CASSLDRASPLHF. CDR3 coding DNA: TGTGCCAGCAGCTTAGACAGGGCTTCACCCCTCCACTTT. Full variable domain (missing parts from reference TRBV11-2 and TRBJ1-6): EAGVAQSPRYKIIEKRQSVAFWCNPISGHATLYWYQQILGQGPKLLIQFQNNGVVDDSQLPKDRFSAERLKGVDSTLKIQPAKLEDSAVYLCASSLDRASPLHFGNGTRLTVT.

The J gene is TRBJ2-3, the V gene TRBV6-2 or TRBV6-3; TRBD2 matches at 12 bases. Trimming cost V 2 bases and J 1 base; bases outside gene matches: 7. CDR3 length: 18 amino acids. CDR1 MNHEY and CDR2 SVGEGT come from the germline V gene. CDR3 nucleotide sequence: TGTGCCAGCAGTTACGGGCTAGCGGGAGGGCCGGGCACAGATACGCAGTATTTT. It encodes CASSYGLAGGPGTDTQYF.

The gene calls are TRBV11-3 and TRBJ1-2; the D gene is possibly TRBD1 (5 bases). From germline, CDR1 is SGHNT and CDR2 YENEEA. The V end was cut by 1 base, the J end by 9 bases, with 12 bases between. The CDR3 spans 13 residues. The CDR3 DNA follows: TGTGCCAGCAGCTTAGGAGGTAGGGGAAGCTACACCTTC. It translates to CASSLGGRGSYTF.

The CDR3 coding sequence is TGTGCCAGCAGCTTCCAGCGGGAGACCGGGGAGCTGTTTTTT. Translating it yields CASSFQRETGELFF. V gene TRBV11-2 combines with J gene TRBJ2-2; 8 nucleotides line up with TRBD2. Germline CDR1 is SGHAT and CDR2 is FQNNGV. This CDR3 region has 14 residues. The V gene end was trimmed by 3 bases and the J gene end by 5 bases; junction bases not matched to a gene: 2.

This clone was recorded a few times. V gene TRBV11-2 combines with J gene TRBJ2-3; 9 bases agree with TRBD2. J gave up 8 bases and V 5 bases, and 14 bases lay outside the gene matches. The CDR3 contains 16 residues. Per the germline V gene, CDR1 is SGHAT and CDR2 is FQNNGV. This chain's CDR3 is CASSLLRLGGGVTQYF. Written as DNA, the CDR3 is TGTGCCAGCAGCCTCCTGCGGCTAGGCGGGGGGGTTACGCAGTATTTT.

This clone has a handful of counts. DNA for the CDR3: TGTGCCAGCTCACCCCATCCTAGCTCCTACGAGCAGTACTTC. Amino acid sequence: CASSPHPSSYEQYF. This chain links TRBV18 with TRBJ2-7; D gene uncertain. CDR1 KGHSH and CDR2 LQKENI come from the germline V gene. This CDR3 region has 14 residues. Deletions cut 3 bases from V and 0 bases from J, with 9 bases between.

The chain employs TRBV19 and TRBJ1-6; D perhaps matches TRBD1 (6 bases). CDR3 length equals 14 residues. V lost 8 bases and J 5 bases, leaving 13 bases between the germline ends. Germline CDR1 and CDR2: LNHDA and SQIVND (reference sequence). CDR3 in DNA: TGTGCCAGTCACTACGGACAGAATAATTCACCCCTCCACTTT. Its translation is CASHYGQNNSPLHF.

The genes are TRBV11-2 and TRBJ2-2; D possibly corresponds to TRBD2 (6 bases). CDR1 is SGHAT and CDR2 is FQNNGV in the germline V gene. The CDR3 length is 18 residues. Between the trimmed V and J ends, which lost 1 base and 3 bases, there was a span of 18 bases. DNA for the CDR3: TGTGCCAGCAGCTTAGCCTTTAGGAGGGTTGGGCACACCGGGGAGCTGTTTTTT. Its protein product is CASSLAFRRVGHTGELFF.

The CDR3 DNA sequence: TGTGCCAGCAGCCTAACTAGCGGATCCTACGAGCAGTACTTC. Encoded protein: CASSLTSGSYEQYF. V and J are TRBV7-6 and TRBJ2-7; 8 bases fit TRBD2. Germline lookup yields CDR1 SGHVS and CDR2 FNYEAQ. The junction had 4 bases not matched to a gene; V was cut back by 5 bases and J by 1 base. The CDR3 sequence is 14 residues long.

This rearrangement joins TRBV7-9 to TRBJ1-1, with 7 bases aligning to TRBD1. The CDR3 covers 15 residues. Germline V gives CDR1 SEHNR, CDR2 FQNEAQ (reference sequence). The J segment lost 4 bases and the V segment lost 5 bases, leaving 10 bases of the junction unmatched. CDR3: CASSAKGAGATEAFF. Here the CDR3 DNA reads TGTGCCAGCAGCGCAAAGGGGGCTGGGGCCACTGAAGCTTTCTTT.

This rearrangement joins TRBV11-2 to TRBJ2-3, with TRBD2 identical over 9 bases. The V segment lost 5 bases and the J segment 2 bases; nucleotides outside the gene matches: 8. CDR3 length equals 16 residues. Germline V gene sequence: CDR1 SGHAT, CDR2 FQNNGV. DNA for the CDR3: TGTGCCAGCAGCGCCTGGCTAGCGGGGACCACAGATACGCAGTATTTT. Translation: CASSAWLAGTTDTQYF.

V usage is TRBV29-1 and J usage is TRBJ2-7, with D unclear. Trimming left V 1 base short and J 7 bases short, with 14 bases between. CDR3 size: 13 residues. CDR1 SQVTM and CDR2 ANQGSEA come from the germline V gene. CDR3 in DNA: TGCAGCGTTGAAGTCCAGCAGGCTGTTGAGCAGTACTTC. Its translation: CSVEVQQAVEQYF.

V usage is TRBV3-1 (or the pseudogene TRBV3-2) and J usage is TRBJ1-4; 7 nucleotides match TRBD1. Germline CDR1 LGHDT, CDR2 YNNKEL (reference sequence). CDR3 length: 15 residues. V trimming: 1 base; J trimming: 7 bases; junction bases outside the gene matches: 6. The CDR3 loop reads CASSQVGGGGEKLFF. CDR3 bases: TGTGCCAGCAGCCAAGTAGGGGGCGGAGGTGAAAAACTGTTTTTT.